The entry that follows covers one TCR beta chain sequence. Antigen specificity is unknown. Here immunoSEQ multiplex PCR was the method, and the copy in TCRdb shows in-frame clones only, minus some. The top ten clones hold roughly 3.8% of a sample with 150,000 or so clones, around 90% of them seen once. The source of the sample is a study of T cell responses to AZD1222 COVID-19 vaccine. Study results and caveats: Donors were largely white British and mainly female; clonal diversity was possibly underestimated. Just a handful of people given AZD1222 tested seropositive at baseline. The repertoires were collected only after the peak T cell response.

Germline V gene sequence: CDR1 LNHNV, CDR2 YYDKDF (reference sequence). Trimming pared 1 base from V and 0 bases from J, leaving 13 bases between. This CDR3 spans 16 amino acids. Sequencing used peripheral blood, obtained 28 days after the second AZD1222 dose. This clonotype originated in an adult who received the AZD1222 COVID-19 vaccine. This chain uses TRBV15 with TRBJ2-7; D remains unclear. The CDR3 DNA reads TGTGCCACCAGCAGAGTAGAACCGCGGAGCTCCTACGAGCAGTACTTC. This encodes CATSRVEPRSSYEQYF.